One sample yielded the 6 T cell receptor beta chains listed below, sequenced in a study of cytomegalovirus exposure and HLA in healthy donors. The PCR had 60 Vbeta and 13 Jbeta primers. Measured with immunoSEQ multiplex PCR; TCRdb has only the in-frame clones, and not every one. The sample consists of about 160,000 clones, roughly 82% of them appearing once. The sample taken for sequencing was PBMCs. The receptors shown here come from a man aged 45-65 years in good health and CMV-seropositive.

This chain connects TRBV5-1 to TRBJ2-5; 11 positions agree with TRBD1. This CDR3 spans 14 amino acids. V lost 0 bases to trimming and J lost 5 bases; unmatched junction nucleotides: 0. Germline V gives CDR1 SGHRS, CDR2 YFSETQ. CDR3 region: CASSLGDRGETQYF. CDR3 bases: TGCGCCAGCAGCTTGGGGGACAGGGGGGAGACCCAGTACTTC.

The DNA for the CDR3 is TGTGCCAGCAGCCGGGACAGGGGACGGGAGACCCAGTACTTC. It is translated as CASSRDRGRETQYF. The V and J genes are TRBV7-2 and TRBJ2-5, with 10 positions matching TRBD1. The CDR3 length is 14 residues. Unmatched junction bases numbered 5, after V lost 5 bases and J lost 5 bases. Germline V lookup: CDR1 SGHTA, CDR2 FQGNSA. Supplemented by reference TRBV7-2 and TRBJ2-5, the full variable domain reads GAGVSQSPSNKVTEKGKDVELRCDPISGHTALYWYRQSLGQGLEFLIYFQGNSAPDKSGLPSDRFSAERTGGSVSTLTIQRTQQEDSAVYLCASSRDRGRETQYFGPGTRLLVL.

The chain links TRBV7-3 to TRBJ1-1, with D possibly matching TRBD1 (6 bases). Trimming took off 0 bases at V and 5 bases at J, with 10 bases between the two ends. The CDR3 has 14 amino acids. CDR1 is SGHTA, CDR2 FQGTGA, per germline. DNA for the CDR3: TGTGCCAGCAGCTTAACAGGGGGATTGACTGAAGCTTTCTTT. It translates to CASSLTGGLTEAFF.

A remark on this clone: Other DNA sequences from this sample encode an identical CDR3 as well. The chain uses TRBV9 and TRBJ1-3; D uncertain. The germline gives CDR1 SGDLS, CDR2 YYNGEE. Trimming removed 0 bases at V and 0 bases at J, with 7 bases between. This CDR3 spans 15 amino acids. The CDR3 loop reads CASSVGGNSGNTIYF. The CDR3 DNA reads as TGTGCCAGCAGCGTAGGAGGCAACTCTGGAAACACCATATATTTT. Based on the CDR3 plus reference TRBV9 and TRBJ1-3, the full variable domain is DSGVTQTPKHLITATGQRVTLRCSPRSGDLSVYWYQQSLDQGLQFLIQYYNGEERAKGNILERFSAQQFPDLHSELNLSSLELGDSALYFCASSVGGNSGNTIYFGEGSWLTVV.

The chain couples TRBV13 to TRBJ1-4, with D possibly matching TRBD1 (5 bases). The V end lost 5 bases, the J end lost 2 bases, and 9 bases lay between the germline ends. Germline CDR1 and CDR2: PRHDT and FYEKMQ (reference sequence). CDR3 length equals 14 residues. The CDR3 is CASSDQGTNEKLFF. The DNA of the CDR3 is TGTGCCAGCAGCGATCAGGGTACTAATGAAAAACTGTTTTTT.

V gene TRBV4-1 combines with J gene TRBJ2-3; D uncertain. The V end lost 1 base, the J end lost 0 bases, and 14 bases lay between the germline ends. Germline loops: CDR1 MGHRA, CDR2 YSYEKL. The CDR3 contains 17 residues. CDR3 in amino acids: CASSQVLAGSSTDTQYF. The CDR3 region has the DNA TGCGCCAGCAGCCAAGTGTTGGCAGGATCTAGCACAGATACGCAGTATTTT.